The entry below describes one T cell receptor beta chain. Its antigen is currently unknown. Profiling that covered TCR beta VDJ and CDR3 relied on genomic DNA as its template. A single record per CDR3 protein comes from TCRdb applying MiXCR to the reads. Among around 200,000 distinct CDR3 sequences listed, about three fifths were seen once. The entry originates in a study of CD8+CD57+ T cells in acquired aplastic anemia. Study at large: Sorted cells (CD4+ and CD8+) yielded DNA amounts that averaged approximately 3.1 ug. General study points: Overlapping CD8+ CDR3 repertoires of patients and controls contained twenty-nine shared sequences. CD8+ Simpson's diversity did not differ significantly between patients and controls.

The ends lost 8 bases at V and 2 bases at J; junction bases unmatched: 9. The V gene's germline CDR1 is SGHVS and CDR2 FQNEAQ. This CDR3 has 14 amino acids. By flow cytometry, patients selected for sequencing had shown an expansion of CD8+CD57+ cells. Among the patients, none had received any therapy at the time of blood sampling. The TCR sequence derives from a human donor with aplastic anemia. The chain employs TRBV7-8 and TRBJ2-7, with 7 bases that match TRBD1. Sequenced material: sorted CD4+, CD8+, or CD8+CD57+ T cells (not recorded which) from PBMCs. In DNA form, the CDR3 reads TGTGCCAGCTCAGCACAGGGGTTGCCCTACGAGCAGTACTTC. Residues: CASSAQGLPYEQYF.